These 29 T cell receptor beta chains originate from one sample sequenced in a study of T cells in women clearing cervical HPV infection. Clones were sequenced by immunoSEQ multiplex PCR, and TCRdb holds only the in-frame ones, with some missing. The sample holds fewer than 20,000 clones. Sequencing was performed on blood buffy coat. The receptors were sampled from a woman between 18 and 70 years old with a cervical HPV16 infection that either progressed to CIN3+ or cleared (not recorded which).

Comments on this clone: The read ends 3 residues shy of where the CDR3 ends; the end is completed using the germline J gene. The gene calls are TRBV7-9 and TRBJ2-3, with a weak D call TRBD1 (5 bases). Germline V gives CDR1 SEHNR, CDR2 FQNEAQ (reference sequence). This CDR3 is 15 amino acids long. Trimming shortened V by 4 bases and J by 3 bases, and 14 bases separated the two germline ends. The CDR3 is CASSSTGVRTDTQYF. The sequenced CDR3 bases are TGTGCCAGCAGCTCCACAGGAGTACGGACAGATACG.

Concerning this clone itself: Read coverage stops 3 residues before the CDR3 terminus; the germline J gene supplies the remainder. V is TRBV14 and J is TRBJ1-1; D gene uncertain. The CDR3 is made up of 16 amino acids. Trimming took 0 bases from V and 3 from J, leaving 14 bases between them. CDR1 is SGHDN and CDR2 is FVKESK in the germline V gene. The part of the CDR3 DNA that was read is TGTGCCAGCAGCCAAGATCTAGGTACGGGGTACACTGAA. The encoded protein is CASSQDLGTGYTE. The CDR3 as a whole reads CASSQDLGTGYTEAFF.

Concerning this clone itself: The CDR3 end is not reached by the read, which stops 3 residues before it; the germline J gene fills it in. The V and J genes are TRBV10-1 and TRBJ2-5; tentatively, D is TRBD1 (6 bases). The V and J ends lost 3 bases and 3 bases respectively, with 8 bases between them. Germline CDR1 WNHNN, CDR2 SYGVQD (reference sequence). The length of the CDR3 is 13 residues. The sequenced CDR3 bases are TGCGCCAGCAGTGATTACAGGGAAGAGACC. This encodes CASSDYREET. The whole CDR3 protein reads CASSDYREETQYF.

The CDR3 DNA, read in part, is TGTGCCAGTTCCTCAGGGGGGCTCCAAGATACG. This translates into CASSSGGLQDT. The full CDR3 sequence reads CASSSGGLQDTQYF. The chain carries TRBV30 and TRBJ2-3, with D possibly TRBD1 on 7 matching bases. The read comes to an end 3 residues before the CDR3 does, leaving the germline J gene to fill in the end. The CDR3 loop spans 14 amino acids. V lost 8 bases and J 5 bases, leaving 20 bases between the germline ends. Germline values: CDR1 GTSNPN, CDR2 SVGIG (reference sequence).

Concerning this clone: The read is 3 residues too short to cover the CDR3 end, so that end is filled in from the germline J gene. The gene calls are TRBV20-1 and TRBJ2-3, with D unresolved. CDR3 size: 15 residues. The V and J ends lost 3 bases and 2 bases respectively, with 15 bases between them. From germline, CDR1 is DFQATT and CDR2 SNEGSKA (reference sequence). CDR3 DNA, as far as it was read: TGCAGTGCTAGTCCGTTACTACCCATCACAGATACG. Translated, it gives CSASPLLPITDT. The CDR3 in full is CSASPLLPITDTQYF.

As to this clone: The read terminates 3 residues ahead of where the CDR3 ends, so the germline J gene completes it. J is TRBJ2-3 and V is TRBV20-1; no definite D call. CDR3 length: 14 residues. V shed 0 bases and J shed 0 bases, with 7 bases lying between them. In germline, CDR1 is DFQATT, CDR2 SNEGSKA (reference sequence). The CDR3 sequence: CSARDPRSTDTQYF. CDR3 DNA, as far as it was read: TGCAGTGCTAGAGATCCTAGAAGCACAGATACG.

The chain's CDR3 is CASTLSGSEAFF. CDR3 DNA, as far as it was read: TGTGCCAGTACGTTGTCCGGGTCTGAA. This chain links TRBV19 with TRBJ1-1; D unclear. The CDR3 extends 3 residues past the end of the read, so its final part is completed from the germline J gene. V gave up 7 bases and J gave up 6 bases, with 12 bases separating them. Germline CDR1 is LNHDA and CDR2 is SQIVND (reference sequence). This CDR3 has 12 amino acids. The full variable domain, its missing parts supplied by reference TRBV19 and TRBJ1-1, is DGGITQSPKYLFRKEGQNVTLSCEQNLNHDAMYWYRQDPGQGLRLIYYSQIVNDFQKGDIAEGYSVSREKKESFPLTVTSAQKNPTAFYLCASTLSGSEAFFGQGTRLTVV.

CDR3 residues: CASSPTGNVNTEAFF. The CDR3 DNA, read in part, is TGCGCCAGCAGTCCAACAGGTAATGTGAACACTGAA. The gene calls are TRBV5-1 and TRBJ1-1; possible D gene TRBD1, 5 bases. The CDR3 end lies 3 residues beyond the end of the read and is filled in from the germline J gene. Germline-derived CDR1 and CDR2 are SGHRS and YFSETQ. V shed 5 bases and J shed 0 bases, with 14 bases lying between them. This CDR3 has 15 amino acids. Drawing the rest from reference TRBV5-1 and TRBJ1-1, the complete variable domain is KAGVTQTPRYLIKTRGQQVTLSCSPISGHRSVSWYQQTPGQGLQFLFEYFSETQRNKGNFPGRFSGRQFSNSRSEMNVSTLELGDSALYLCASSPTGNVNTEAFFGQGTRLTVV.

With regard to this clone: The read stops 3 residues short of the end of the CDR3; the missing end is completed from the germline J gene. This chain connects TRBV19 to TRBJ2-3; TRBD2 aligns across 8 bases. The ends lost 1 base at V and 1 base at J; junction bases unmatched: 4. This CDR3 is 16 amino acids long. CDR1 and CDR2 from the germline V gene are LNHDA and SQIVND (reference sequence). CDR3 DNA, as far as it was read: TGTGCCAGTAGTATAGGCAGCGGGGGTCGCACAGATACG. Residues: CASSIGSGGRTDT. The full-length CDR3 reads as CASSIGSGGRTDTQYF.

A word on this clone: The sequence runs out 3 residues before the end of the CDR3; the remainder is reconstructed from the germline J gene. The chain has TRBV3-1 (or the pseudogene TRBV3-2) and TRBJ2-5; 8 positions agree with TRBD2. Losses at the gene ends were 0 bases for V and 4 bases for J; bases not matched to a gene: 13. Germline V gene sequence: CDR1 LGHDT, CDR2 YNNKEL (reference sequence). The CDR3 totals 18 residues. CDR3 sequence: CASSQDGGASGPLETQYF. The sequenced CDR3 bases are TGTGCCAGCAGCCAAGACGGAGGGGCTAGCGGGCCCTTAGAGACC.

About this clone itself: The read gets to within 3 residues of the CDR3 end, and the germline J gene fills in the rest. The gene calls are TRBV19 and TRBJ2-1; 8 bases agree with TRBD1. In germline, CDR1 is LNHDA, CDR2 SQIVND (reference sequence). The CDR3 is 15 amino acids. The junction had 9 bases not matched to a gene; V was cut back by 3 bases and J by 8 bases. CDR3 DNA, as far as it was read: TGTGCCAGTAGTATTTCCCAGGGGGCGGGATATGAG. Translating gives CASSISQGAGYE. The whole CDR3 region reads CASSISQGAGYEQFF.

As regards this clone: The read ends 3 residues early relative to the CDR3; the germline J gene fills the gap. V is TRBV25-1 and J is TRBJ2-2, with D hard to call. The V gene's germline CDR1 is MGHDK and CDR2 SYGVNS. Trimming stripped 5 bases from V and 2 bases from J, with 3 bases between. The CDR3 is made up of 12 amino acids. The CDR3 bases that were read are TGTGCCAGCAGTCTCAACACCGGGGAG. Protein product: CASSLNTGE. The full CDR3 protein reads CASSLNTGELFF.

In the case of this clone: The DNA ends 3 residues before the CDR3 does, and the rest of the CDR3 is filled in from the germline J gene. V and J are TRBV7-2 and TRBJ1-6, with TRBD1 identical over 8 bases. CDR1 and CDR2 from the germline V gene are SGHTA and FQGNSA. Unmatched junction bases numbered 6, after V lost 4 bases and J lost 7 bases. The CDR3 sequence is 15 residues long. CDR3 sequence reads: CASSWTGIVNSPLHF. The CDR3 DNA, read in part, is TGTGCCAGCAGCTGGACAGGGATCGTCAATTCACCC.

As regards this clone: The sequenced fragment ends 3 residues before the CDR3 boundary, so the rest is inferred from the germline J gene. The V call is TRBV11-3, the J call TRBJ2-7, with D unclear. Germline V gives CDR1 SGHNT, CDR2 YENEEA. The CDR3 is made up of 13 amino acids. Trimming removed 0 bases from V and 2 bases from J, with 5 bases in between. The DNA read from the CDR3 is TGTGCCAGCAGCTTAGACAGAGCCTACGAG. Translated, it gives CASSLDRAYE. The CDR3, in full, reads CASSLDRAYEQYF.

The sequenced part of the CDR3 DNA is TGTGCCTGGAGTGTTCAGGGAGAGACC. Protein sequence: CAWSVQGET. The full CDR3 reads CAWSVQGETQYF. The chain is built from TRBV30 and TRBJ2-5, with D possibly TRBD1 on 5 matching bases. Read data end 3 residues before the CDR3 end; the end is taken from the germline J gene. The CDR3 length is 12 residues. Trimming cost V 0 bases and J 4 bases, with 6 bases left between them. From germline, CDR1 is GTSNPN and CDR2 SVGIG (reference sequence).

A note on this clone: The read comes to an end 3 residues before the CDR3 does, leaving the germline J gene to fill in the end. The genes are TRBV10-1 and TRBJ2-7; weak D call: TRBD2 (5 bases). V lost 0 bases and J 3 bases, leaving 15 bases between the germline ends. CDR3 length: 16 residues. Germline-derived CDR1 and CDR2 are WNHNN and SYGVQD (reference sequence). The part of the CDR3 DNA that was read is TGCGCCAGCAGTGAGTCTGTGGGCGTCGGGGTCTACGAG. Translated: CASSESVGVGVYE. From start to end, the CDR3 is CASSESVGVGVYEQYF.

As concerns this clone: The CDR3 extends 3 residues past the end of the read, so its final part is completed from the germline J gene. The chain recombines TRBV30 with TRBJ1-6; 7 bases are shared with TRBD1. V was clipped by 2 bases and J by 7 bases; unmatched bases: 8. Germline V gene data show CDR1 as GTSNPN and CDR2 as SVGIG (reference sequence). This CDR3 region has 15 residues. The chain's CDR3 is CAWSFRDRDNSPLHF. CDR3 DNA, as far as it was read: TGTGCCTGGAGTTTCCGAGACAGGGACAATTCACCC. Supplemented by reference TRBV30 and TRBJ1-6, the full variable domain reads SQTIHQWPATLVQPVGSPLSLECTVEGTSNPNLYWYRQAAGRGLQLLFYSVGIGQISSEVPQNLSASRPQDRQFILSSKKLLLSDSGFYLCAWSFRDRDNSPLHFGNGTRLTVT.

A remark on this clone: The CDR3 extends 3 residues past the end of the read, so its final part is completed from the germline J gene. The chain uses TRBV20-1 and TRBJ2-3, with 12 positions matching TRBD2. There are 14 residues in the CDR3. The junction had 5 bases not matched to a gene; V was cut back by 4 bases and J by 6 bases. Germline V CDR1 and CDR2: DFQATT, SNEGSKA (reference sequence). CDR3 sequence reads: CSATTSGGRDTQYF. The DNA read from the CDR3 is TGCAGTGCTACGACTAGCGGGGGCCGGGATACG.

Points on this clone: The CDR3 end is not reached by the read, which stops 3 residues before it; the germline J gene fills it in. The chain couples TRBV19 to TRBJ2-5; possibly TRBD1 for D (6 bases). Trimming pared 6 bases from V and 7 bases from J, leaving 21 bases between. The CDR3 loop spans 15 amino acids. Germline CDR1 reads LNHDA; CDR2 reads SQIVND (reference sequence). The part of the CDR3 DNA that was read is TGTGCCAGTAGGATCCAACAGGGCGAAGGTCGGACC. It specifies CASRIQQGEGRT. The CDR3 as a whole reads CASRIQQGEGRTQYF.

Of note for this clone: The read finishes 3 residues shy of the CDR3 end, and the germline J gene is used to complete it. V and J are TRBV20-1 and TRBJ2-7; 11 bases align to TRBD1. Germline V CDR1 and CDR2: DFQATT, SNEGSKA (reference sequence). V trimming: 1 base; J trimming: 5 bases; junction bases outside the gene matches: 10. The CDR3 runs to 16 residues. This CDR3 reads CSARGTGGASLHEQYF. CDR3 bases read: TGCAGTGCTAGAGGGACAGGGGGCGCAAGTCTCCACGAG.

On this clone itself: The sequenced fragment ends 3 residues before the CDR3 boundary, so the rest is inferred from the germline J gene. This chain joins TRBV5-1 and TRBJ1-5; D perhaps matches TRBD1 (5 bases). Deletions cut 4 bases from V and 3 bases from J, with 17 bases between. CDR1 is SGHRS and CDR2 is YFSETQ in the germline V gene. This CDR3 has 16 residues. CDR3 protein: CASSEGTTGYNQPQHF. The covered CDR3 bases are TGCGCCAGCAGCGAGGGTACAACAGGTTACAATCAGCCC.

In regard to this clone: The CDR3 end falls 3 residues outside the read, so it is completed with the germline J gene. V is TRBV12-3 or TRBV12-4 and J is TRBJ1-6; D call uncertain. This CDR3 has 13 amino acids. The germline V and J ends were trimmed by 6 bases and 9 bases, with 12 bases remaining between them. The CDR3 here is CASSPDIISPLHF. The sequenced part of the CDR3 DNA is TGTGCCAGCAGCCCCGACATTATTTCACCC.

The sequenced CDR3 bases are TGCAGTGCTAGTAGCGGGAGCTTAGTAGGGTACGAG. It yields the protein CSASSGSLVGYE. The whole CDR3 protein is CSASSGSLVGYEQYF. The chain couples TRBV20-1 to TRBJ2-7; 9 bases fit TRBD2. The read comes to an end 3 residues before the CDR3 does, leaving the germline J gene to fill in the end. This CDR3 has 15 residues. The V segment lost 3 bases and the J segment 4 bases; nucleotides outside the gene matches: 10. Germline CDR1 DFQATT, CDR2 SNEGSKA (reference sequence).

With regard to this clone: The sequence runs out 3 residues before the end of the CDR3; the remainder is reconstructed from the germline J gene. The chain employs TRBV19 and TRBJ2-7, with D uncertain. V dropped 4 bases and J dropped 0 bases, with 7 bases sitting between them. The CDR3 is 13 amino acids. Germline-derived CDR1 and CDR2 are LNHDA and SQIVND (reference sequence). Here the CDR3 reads CASSKGSSYEQYF. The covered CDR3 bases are TGTGCCAGTAGTAAGGGCTCCTCCTACGAG.

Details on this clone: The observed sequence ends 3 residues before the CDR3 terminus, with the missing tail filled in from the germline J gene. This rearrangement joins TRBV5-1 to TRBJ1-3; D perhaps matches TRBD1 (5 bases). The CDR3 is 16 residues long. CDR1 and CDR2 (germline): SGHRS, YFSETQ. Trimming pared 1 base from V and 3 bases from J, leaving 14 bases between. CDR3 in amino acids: CASSLSPGGGGNTIYF. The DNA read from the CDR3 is TGCGCCAGCAGCTTGTCTCCGGGGGGTGGTGGAAACACC.

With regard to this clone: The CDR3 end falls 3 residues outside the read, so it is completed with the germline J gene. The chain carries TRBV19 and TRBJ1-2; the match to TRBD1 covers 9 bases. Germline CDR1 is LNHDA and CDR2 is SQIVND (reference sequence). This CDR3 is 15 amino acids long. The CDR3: CASRDFGTGKDTYTF. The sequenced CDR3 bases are TGTGCCAGTAGGGACTTCGGGACAGGGAAAGATACC.

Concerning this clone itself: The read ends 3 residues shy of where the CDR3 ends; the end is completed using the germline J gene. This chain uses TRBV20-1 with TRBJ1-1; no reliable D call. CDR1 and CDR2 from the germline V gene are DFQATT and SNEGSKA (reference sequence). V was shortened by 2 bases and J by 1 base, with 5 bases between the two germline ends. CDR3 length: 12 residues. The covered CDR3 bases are TGCAGTGCTAGACGAGGGAACACTGAA. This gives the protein CSARRGNTE. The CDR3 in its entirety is CSARRGNTEAFF.

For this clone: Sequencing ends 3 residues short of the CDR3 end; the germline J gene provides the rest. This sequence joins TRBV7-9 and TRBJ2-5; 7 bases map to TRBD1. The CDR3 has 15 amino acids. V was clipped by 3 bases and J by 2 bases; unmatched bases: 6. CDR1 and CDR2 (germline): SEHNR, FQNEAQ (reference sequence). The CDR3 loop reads CASSLTQGPQETQYF. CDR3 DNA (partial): TGTGCCAGCAGCTTGACACAGGGGCCTCAAGAGACC. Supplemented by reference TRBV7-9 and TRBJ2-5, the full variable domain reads DTGVSQNPRHKITKRGQNVTFRCDPISEHNRLYWYRQTLGQGPEFLTYFQNEAQLEKSRLLSDRFSAERPKGSFSTLEIQRTEQGDSAMYLCASSLTQGPQETQYFGPGTRLLVL.

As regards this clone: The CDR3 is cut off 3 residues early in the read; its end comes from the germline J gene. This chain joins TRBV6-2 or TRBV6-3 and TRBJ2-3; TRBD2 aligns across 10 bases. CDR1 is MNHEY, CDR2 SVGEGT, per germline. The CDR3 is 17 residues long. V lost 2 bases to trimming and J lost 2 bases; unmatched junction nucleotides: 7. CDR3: CASSYTRTSGHTDTQYF. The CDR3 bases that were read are TGTGCCAGCAGTTACACCAGGACTAGCGGACACACAGATACG.